The TCR beta chain described here comes from a study of control samples from healthy donors and cancer patients. The protocol was immunoSEQ multiplex PCR, while the TCRdb copy is restricted to in-frame clones and leaves out a portion. Here the sample spans fewer than 500,000 clones, 80% to 95% being singletons. Looked up from germline, CDR1 is SGHAT and CDR2 is FQNNGV. This CDR3 comprises 15 residues. The J segment lost 6 bases and the V segment lost 1 base, leaving 4 bases of the junction unmatched. The sequence derives from a man in his forties with head and neck cancer. Material: PBMCs. The chain joins TRBV11-2 to TRBJ2-1, with 9 bases fitting TRBD2. The CDR3 DNA reads as TGTGCCAGCAGCTTAGCTAGCGGGGCGATCAATGAGCAGTTCTTC. Its translation: CASSLASGAINEQFF.